This paragraph reports one T cell receptor (beta chain). The antigen is not known. The data originate from a study of response to subunit inactivated influenza vaccine. Whole-study findings and limits: The study's authors posited that every seasonal influenza vaccination enlists few new T cells.

TCRdb fed the RT-PCR reads into MiXCR, producing one record per CDR3 protein. The data hold around 790,000 distinct CDR3 sequences, with 21% observed a single time. The CDR3 is 14 amino acids. Germline-derived CDR1 and CDR2 are SQVTM and ANQGSEA. V lost 4 bases, J lost 7 bases, and 9 bases stayed unmatched. The source was PBMCs from blood, collected 5 to 6 days after vaccination. The clonotype was recovered from a man aged 50 to 59 who received an inactivated influenza vaccine. The rearrangement links TRBV29-1 to TRBJ1-1, with TRBD1 matching over 10 bases. CDR3 DNA sequence: TGCAGCGTTGGATCCGGGACAGGGGTATTTGAAGCTTTCTTT. Translating gives CSVGSGTGVFEAFF.